The TCR beta chain described here comes from a study of shared clonotypes between healthy human individuals. Unsorted samples drew genomic DNA from tens of millions of PBMCs. Assay: immunoSEQ multiplex PCR; the TCRdb copy retains only in-frame clones and omits some. The sample includes roughly 500,000 clones, roughly three quarters seen only once; the top ten take around 13%. Germline CDR1 is LGHNA and CDR2 is YNFKEQ. The CDR3 loop spans 15 amino acids. V lost 0 bases and J lost 3, with 8 bases in between. This clone came up a few times. The chain has TRBV4-2 and TRBJ2-2; D gene uncertain. The clonotype comes from a woman between 35 and 50 years old in good health. Some clones in this sample may be carry-over from other donors' samples. Sequencing was performed on PBMCs. CDR3 region: CASSQEWADTGELFF. The CDR3 coding sequence is TGTGCCAGCAGCCAAGAGTGGGCAGACACCGGGGAGCTGTTTTTT.